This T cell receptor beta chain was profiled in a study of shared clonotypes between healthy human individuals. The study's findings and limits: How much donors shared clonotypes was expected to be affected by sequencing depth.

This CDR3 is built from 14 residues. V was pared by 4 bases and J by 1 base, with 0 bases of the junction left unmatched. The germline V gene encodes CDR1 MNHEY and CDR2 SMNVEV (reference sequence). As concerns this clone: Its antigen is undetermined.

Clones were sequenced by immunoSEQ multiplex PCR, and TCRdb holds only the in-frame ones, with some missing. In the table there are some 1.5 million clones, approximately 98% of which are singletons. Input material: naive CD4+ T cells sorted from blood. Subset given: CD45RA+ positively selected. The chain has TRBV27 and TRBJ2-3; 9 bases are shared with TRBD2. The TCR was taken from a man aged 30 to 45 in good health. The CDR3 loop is CASSWTSGTDTQYF. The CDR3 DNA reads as TGTGCCAGCAGTTGGACTAGCGGCACAGATACGCAGTATTTT.